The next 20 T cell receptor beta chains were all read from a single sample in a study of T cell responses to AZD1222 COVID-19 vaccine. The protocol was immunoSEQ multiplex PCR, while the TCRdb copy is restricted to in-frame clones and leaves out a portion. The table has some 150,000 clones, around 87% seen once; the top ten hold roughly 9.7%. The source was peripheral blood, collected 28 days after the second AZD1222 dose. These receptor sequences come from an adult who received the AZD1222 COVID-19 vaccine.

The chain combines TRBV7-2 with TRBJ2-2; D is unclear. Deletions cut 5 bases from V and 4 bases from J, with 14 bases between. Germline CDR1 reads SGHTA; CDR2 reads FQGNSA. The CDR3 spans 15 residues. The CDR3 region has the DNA TGTGCCAGCAGCCCCCAACCGGTGGCCACCGGGGAGCTGTTTTTT. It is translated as CASSPQPVATGELFF.

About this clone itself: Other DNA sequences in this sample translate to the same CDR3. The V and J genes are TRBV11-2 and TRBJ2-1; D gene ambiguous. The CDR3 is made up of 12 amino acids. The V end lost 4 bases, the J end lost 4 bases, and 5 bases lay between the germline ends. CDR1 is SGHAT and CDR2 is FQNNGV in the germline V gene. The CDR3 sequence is CASSSTYNEQFF. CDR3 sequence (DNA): TGTGCCAGCAGCTCAACGTACAATGAGCAGTTCTTC.

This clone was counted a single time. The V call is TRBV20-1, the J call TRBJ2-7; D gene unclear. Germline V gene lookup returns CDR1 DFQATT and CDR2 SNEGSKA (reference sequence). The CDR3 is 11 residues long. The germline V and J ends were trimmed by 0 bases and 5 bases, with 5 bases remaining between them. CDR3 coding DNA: TGCAGTGCTAGAGAACAAAACGAGCAGTACTTC. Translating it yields CSAREQNEQYF.

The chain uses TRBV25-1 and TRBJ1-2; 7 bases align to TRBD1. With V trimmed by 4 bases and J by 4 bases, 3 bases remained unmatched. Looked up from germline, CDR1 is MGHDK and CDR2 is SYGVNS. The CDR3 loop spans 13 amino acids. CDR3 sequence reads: CASSAGQVYGYTF. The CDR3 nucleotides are TGTGCCAGCAGTGCCGGACAGGTCTATGGCTACACCTTC.

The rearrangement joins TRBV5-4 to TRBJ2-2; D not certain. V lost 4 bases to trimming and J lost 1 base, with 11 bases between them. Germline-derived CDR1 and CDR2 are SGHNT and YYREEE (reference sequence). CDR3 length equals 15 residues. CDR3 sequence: CASSRPGRNTGELFF. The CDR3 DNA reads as TGTGCCAGCAGCCGGCCGGGCAGGAACACCGGGGAGCTGTTTTTT.

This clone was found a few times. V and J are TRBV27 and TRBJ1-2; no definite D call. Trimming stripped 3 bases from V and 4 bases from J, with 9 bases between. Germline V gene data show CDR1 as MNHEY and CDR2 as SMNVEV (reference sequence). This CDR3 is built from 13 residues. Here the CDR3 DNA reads TGTGCCAGCAGTTTTGGCCGCGCCTATGGCTACACCTTC. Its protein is CASSFGRAYGYTF.

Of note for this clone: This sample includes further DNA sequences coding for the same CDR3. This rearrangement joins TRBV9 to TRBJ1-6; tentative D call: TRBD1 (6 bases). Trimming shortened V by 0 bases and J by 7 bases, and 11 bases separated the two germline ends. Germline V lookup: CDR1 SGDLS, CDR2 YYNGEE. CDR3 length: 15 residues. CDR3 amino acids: CASSVEGGLNSPLHF. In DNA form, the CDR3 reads TGTGCCAGCAGCGTAGAGGGGGGATTAAATTCACCCCTCCACTTT.

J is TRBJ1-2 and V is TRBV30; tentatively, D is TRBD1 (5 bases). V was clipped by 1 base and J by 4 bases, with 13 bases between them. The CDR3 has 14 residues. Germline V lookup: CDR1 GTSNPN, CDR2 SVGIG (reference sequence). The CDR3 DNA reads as TGTGCCTGGAGTGGGTTAGCGGACACCTATGGCTACACCTTC. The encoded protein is CAWSGLADTYGYTF.

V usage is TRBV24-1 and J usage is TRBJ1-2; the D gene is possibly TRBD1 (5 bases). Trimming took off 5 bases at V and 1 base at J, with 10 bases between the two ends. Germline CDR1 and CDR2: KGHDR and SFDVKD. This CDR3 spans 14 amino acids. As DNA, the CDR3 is TGTGCCACCAGTGGAGGGGACTTTAACTATGGCTACACCTTC. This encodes CATSGGDFNYGYTF.

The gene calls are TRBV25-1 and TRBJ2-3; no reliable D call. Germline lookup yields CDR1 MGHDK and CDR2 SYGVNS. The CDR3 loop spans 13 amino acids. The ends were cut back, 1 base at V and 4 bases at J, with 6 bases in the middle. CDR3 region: CASSESLPDTQYF. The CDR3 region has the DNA TGTGCCAGCAGTGAATCACTTCCAGATACGCAGTATTTT. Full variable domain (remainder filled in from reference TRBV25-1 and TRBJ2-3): EADIYQTPRYLVIGTGKKITLECSQTMGHDKMYWYQQDPGMELHLIHYSYGVNSTEKGDLSSESTVSRIRTEHFPLTLESARPSHTSQYLCASSESLPDTQYFGPGTRLTVL.

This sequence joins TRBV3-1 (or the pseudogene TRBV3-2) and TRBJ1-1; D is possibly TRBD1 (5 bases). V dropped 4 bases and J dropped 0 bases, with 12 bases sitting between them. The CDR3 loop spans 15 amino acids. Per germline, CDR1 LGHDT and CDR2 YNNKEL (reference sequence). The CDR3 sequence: CASSPGGVMNTEAFF. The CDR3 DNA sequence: TGTGCCAGCAGCCCCGGGGGGGTTATGAACACTGAAGCTTTCTTT.

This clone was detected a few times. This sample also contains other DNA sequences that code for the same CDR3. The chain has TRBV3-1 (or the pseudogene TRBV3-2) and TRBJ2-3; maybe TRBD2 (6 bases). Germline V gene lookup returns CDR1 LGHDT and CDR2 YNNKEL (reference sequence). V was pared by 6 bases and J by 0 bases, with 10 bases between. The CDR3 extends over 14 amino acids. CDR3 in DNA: TGTGCCAGCAGTTTTAGCGGAAGCACAGATACGCAGTATTTT. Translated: CASSFSGSTDTQYF.

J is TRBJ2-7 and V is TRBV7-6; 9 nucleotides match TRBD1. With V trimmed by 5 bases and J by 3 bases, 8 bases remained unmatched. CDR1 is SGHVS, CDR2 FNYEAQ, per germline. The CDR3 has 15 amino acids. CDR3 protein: CASSTGTGPYYEQYF. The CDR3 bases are TGTGCCAGCAGCACCGGGACAGGGCCTTACTACGAGCAGTACTTC.

The CDR3 sequence: CASSSGTSSAEQFF. The DNA for the CDR3 is TGTGCCAGCAGTTCCGGGACTAGCAGTGCTGAGCAGTTCTTC. V is TRBV27 and J is TRBJ2-1, with 9 bases identical to TRBD2. Trimming at V came to 4 bases and at J to 9 bases, leaving 7 bases not matched to a gene. Germline lookup yields CDR1 MNHEY and CDR2 SMNVEV (reference sequence). This CDR3 has 14 residues.

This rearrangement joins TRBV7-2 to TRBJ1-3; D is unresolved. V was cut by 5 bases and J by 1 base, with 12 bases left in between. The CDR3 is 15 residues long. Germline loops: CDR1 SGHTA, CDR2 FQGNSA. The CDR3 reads CASSLTAASGNTIYF. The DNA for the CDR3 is TGTGCCAGCAGCCTAACGGCGGCATCTGGAAACACCATATATTTT.

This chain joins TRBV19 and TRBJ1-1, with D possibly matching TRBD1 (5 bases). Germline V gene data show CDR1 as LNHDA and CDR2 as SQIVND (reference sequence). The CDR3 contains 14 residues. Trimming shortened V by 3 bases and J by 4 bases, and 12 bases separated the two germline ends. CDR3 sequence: CASSMPPGTTEAFF. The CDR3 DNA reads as TGTGCCAGTAGTATGCCCCCCGGGACCACTGAAGCTTTCTTT.

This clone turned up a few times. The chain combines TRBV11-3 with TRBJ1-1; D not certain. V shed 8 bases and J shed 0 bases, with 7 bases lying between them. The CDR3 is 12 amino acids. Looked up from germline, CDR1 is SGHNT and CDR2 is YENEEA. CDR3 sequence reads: CASCVVNTEAFF. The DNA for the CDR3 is TGTGCCAGCTGTGTTGTGAACACTGAAGCTTTCTTT.

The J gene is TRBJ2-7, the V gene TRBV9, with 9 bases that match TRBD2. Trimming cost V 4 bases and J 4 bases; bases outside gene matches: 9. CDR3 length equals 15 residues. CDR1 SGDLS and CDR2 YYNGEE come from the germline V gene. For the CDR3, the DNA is TGTGCCAGCAGCTTGGGGGGGACTAGCAGATACGAGCAGTACTTC. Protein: CASSLGGTSRYEQYF.

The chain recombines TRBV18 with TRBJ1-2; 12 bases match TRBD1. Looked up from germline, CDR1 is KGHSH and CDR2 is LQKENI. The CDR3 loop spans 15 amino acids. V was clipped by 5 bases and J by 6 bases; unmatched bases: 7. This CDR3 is CASSSQGDRGHGYTF. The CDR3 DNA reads TGTGCCAGCTCATCCCAAGGGGACAGGGGGCATGGCTACACCTTC.

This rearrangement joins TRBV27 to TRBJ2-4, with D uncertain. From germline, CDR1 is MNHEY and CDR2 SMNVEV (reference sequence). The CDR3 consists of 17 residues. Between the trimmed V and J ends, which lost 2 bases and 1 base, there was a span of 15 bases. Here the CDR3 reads CASSLGGVSSAKNIQYF. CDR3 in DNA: TGTGCCAGCAGTTTAGGCGGCGTCAGCTCGGCCAAAAACATTCAGTACTTC.